This T cell receptor beta chain originates from a study of T cell repertoires in cytomegalovirus infection. TCRdb fed the reads into MiXCR, producing one record per CDR3 protein. The table records about 180,000 distinct CDR3 sequences, around 15% of them present only once. This clonotype occurred many times. Germline V gene lookup returns CDR1 SGHDT and CDR2 YYEEEE. Between the trimmed V and J ends, which lost 2 bases and 6 bases, there was a span of 9 bases. This CDR3 spans 14 amino acids. The chain joins TRBV5-6 to TRBJ1-6; no clear D. The sequencing input was PBMCs. This receptor was identified in a human donor in good health (CMV status not recorded). Some clones in this sample may be carry-over from other donors' samples. The CDR3 spells CASSFGGINSPLHF. DNA for the CDR3: TGTGCCAGCAGCTTCGGCGGGATTAATTCACCCCTCCACTTT.